This T cell receptor beta chain is drawn from a study of blood T cell repertoires in COVID-19. Across the study: Acute and convalescent COVID-19 specimens originated in the United States, Italy and Spain. Sources were T cells, B-cell-depleted T cells, or PBMCs; the material itself was cDNA or gDNA.

As handled by the study authors: Counts of nucleated cells, estimated from reference gene primer amplification, were obtained. Profiling relied on immunoSEQ multiplex PCR, and the TCRdb table lists in-frame clones only, not all of them. The V and J calls and clone size are taken from that table; D and trimming were inferred from the DNA. The sample includes 150,000 to 200,000 clones, around 85% seen only once; the top ten take roughly 8.2%. CDR1 and CDR2 from the germline V gene are MGHRA and YSYEKL. The CDR3 is 14 residues long. After removal of 2 bases from V and 9 bases from J, the junction contained 2 bases not matched to a gene.

This receptor was identified in a man aged 55 to 70 with acute or convalescent COVID-19. The specimen sequenced was peripheral blood. The gene calls are TRBV4-1 and TRBJ2-1; 12 positions match TRBD2. The DNA of the CDR3 is TGCGCCAGCAGCCAACCTAGCGGGAGGGGTGAGCAGTTCTTC. Translating gives CASSQPSGRGEQFF.